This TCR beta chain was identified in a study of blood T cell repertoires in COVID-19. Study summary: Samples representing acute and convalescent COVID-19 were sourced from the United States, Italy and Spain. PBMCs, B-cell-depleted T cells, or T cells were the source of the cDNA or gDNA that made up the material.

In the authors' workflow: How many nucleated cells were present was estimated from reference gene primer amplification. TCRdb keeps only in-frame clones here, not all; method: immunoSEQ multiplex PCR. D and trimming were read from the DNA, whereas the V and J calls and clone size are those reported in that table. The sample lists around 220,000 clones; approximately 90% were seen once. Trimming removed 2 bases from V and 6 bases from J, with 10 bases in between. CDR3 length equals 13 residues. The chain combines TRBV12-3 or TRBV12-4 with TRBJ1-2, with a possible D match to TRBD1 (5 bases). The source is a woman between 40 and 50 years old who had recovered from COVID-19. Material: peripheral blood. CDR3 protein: CASSLTGFDGYTF. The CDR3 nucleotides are TGTGCCAGCAGTTTAACAGGCTTCGATGGCTACACCTTC.